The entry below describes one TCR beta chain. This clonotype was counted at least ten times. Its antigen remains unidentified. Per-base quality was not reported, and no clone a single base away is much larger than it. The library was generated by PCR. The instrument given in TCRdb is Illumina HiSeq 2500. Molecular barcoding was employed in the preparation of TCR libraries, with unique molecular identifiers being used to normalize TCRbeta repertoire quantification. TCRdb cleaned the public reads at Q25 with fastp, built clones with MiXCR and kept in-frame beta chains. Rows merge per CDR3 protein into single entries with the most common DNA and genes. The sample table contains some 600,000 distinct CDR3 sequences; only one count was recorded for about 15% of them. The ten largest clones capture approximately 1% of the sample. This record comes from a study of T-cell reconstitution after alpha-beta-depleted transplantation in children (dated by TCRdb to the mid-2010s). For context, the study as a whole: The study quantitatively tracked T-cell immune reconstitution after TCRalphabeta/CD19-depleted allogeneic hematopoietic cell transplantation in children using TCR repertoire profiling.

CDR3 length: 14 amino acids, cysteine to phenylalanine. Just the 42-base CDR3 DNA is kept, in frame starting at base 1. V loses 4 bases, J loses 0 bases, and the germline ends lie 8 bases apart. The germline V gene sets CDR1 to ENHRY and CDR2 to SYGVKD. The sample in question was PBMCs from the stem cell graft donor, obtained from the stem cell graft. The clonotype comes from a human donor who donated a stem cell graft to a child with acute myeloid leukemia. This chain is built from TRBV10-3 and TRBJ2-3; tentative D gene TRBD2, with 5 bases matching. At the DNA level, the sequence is TGTGCCATCAGTGGAGGGCCTAGCACAGATACGCAGTATTTT. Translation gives CAISGGPSTDTQYF.